This TCR beta chain was identified in a study of T cell responses to AZD1222 COVID-19 vaccine. Study-level findings and limits: The reported proportion of spike-specific TCRs targeting unmutated variant regions was nearly half. Repertoire samples came only from after the peak T cell response.

The protocol was immunoSEQ multiplex PCR, while the TCRdb copy is restricted to in-frame clones and leaves out a portion. The sample shows 160,000 or so clones, around 93% of them seen only once. A remark on this clone: Its specificity is not known.

Germline CDR1 SGHAT, CDR2 FQNNGV. Trimming removed 5 bases at V and 5 bases at J, with 18 bases between. The CDR3 has 15 residues. This specimen consisted of peripheral blood, obtained on day 0 of AZD1222 vaccination. The sequence was collected from an adult in good health. The chain links TRBV11-2 to TRBJ2-5; a weak D match, TRBD2 (6 bases). CDR3 protein: CASSQQAGGPETQYF. The CDR3 DNA reads TGTGCCAGCAGCCAGCAGGCTGGAGGGCCGGAGACCCAGTACTTC.